One and the same sample provided the 26 T cell receptor beta chains below, sequenced in a study of T-cell memory formation after mild COVID-19. MiXCR was run by TCRdb on the 5' RACE reads, yielding one entry per CDR3 protein. The sample yields roughly 450,000 distinct CDR3 sequences, around a sixth seen once. The source material was PBMCs or a T cell subset sorted from them (not recorded which). Source of these receptors: an adult woman who had mild COVID-19 (a few samples of this study predate the infection). Cell type and time point are not known.

This clonotype was counted between two and nine times. The rearrangement uses TRBV2 and TRBJ2-7; 9 positions match TRBD1. CDR1 and CDR2 from the germline V gene are SNHLY and FYNNEI. The CDR3 has 14 amino acids. V lost 4 bases and J lost 4; bases outside the gene matches: 5. CDR3 DNA sequence: TGTGCCAGCAGTGGGGACAGGGTTGGGTACGAGCAGTACTTC. This translates into CASSGDRVGYEQYF.

The V gene is TRBV7-9, the J gene TRBJ2-5, with TRBD1 identical over 10 bases. CDR1 is SEHNR and CDR2 is FQNEAQ in the germline V gene (reference sequence). CDR3 length: 16 residues. V was clipped by 4 bases and J by 5 bases; unmatched bases: 10. The CDR3 here is CASSSLRGQGTETQYF. In DNA, the CDR3 is TGTGCCAGCAGCTCCCTCCGGGGACAGGGGACGGAGACCCAGTACTTC.

The chain is built from TRBV15 and TRBJ2-7; 7 bases agree with TRBD2. The CDR3 is 14 amino acids. Germline CDR1 and CDR2: LNHNV and YYDKDF (reference sequence). Unmatched junction bases numbered 4, after V lost 5 bases and J lost 0 bases. The CDR3 sequence: CATSESGNSYEQYF. CDR3 DNA sequence: TGTGCCACCAGCGAGAGCGGGAACTCCTACGAGCAGTACTTC.

This clonotype was picked up a small number of times. V and J are TRBV7-8 and TRBJ2-1; D is unclear. Germline loops: CDR1 SGHVS, CDR2 FQNEAQ. CDR3 length: 12 residues. V lost 1 base to trimming and J lost 9 bases, with 7 bases between them. The CDR3 coding sequence is TGTGCCAGCAGCTTAGGGCTTACTGAGCAGTTCTTC. This codes for CASSLGLTEQFF.

This chain connects TRBV7-6 to TRBJ2-3; TRBD2 matches 7 bases. Germline V gene sequence: CDR1 SGHVS, CDR2 FNYEAQ. The CDR3 is 18 amino acids. Trimming cost V 4 bases and J 2 bases; bases outside gene matches: 15. CDR3 region: CASSSGGLGVADTDTQYF. The CDR3 DNA reads as TGTGCCAGCAGCTCGGGGGGACTGGGAGTAGCCGACACAGATACGCAGTATTTT. The whole variable domain, filled in from reference TRBV7-6 and TRBJ2-3, reads GAGVSQSPRYKVTKRGQDVALRCDPISGHVSLYWYRQALGQGPEFLTYFNYEAQQDKSGLPNDRFSAERPEGSISTLTIQRTEQRDSAMYRCASSSGGLGVADTDTQYFGPGTRLTVL.

The CDR3 DNA reads TGTGCCAGCAGCTTCCCGGACCGACGAAGGGATTTCGCTAGCACAGATACGCAGTATTTT. This codes for CASSFPDRRRDFASTDTQYF. The chain links TRBV7-9 to TRBJ2-3; D uncertain. With 3 bases removed from V and 0 bases from J, the gap between germline ends came to 25 bases. The CDR3 loop spans 20 amino acids. The germline gives CDR1 SEHNR, CDR2 FQNEAQ (reference sequence).

This clonotype was observed many times. The V and J genes are TRBV5-1 and TRBJ2-7; no definite D call. Trimming left V 1 base short and J 3 bases short, with 8 bases between. Germline loops: CDR1 SGHRS, CDR2 YFSETQ. The length of the CDR3 is 13 residues. CDR3 DNA sequence: TGCGCCAGCAGCTTGAAAAACAACTACGAGCAGTACTTC. This codes for CASSLKNNYEQYF.

At least ten counts were recorded for this clonotype. The CDR3 DNA follows: TGTGCCAGCAGCCAAGAATTTAACAGGAGAAACTACAATGAGCAGTTCTTC. This codes for CASSQEFNRRNYNEQFF. The chain links TRBV4-2 to TRBJ2-1, with D possibly being TRBD1 (5 bases). The CDR3 covers 17 residues. The ends were cut back, 0 bases at V and 3 bases at J, with 15 bases in the middle. Germline CDR1 reads LGHNA; CDR2 reads YNFKEQ.

The V gene is TRBV6-1, the J gene TRBJ1-1, with 8 bases identical to TRBD1. From germline, CDR1 is MNHNS and CDR2 SASEGT. The CDR3 contains 14 residues. J gave up 5 bases and V 2 bases, and 4 bases lay outside the gene matches. The CDR3 loop reads CASSERTGRTEAFF. CDR3 in DNA: TGTGCCAGCAGTGAACGGACAGGGAGAACTGAAGCTTTCTTT.

This clonotype was observed a few times. The chain combines TRBV7-8 with TRBJ1-4, with 7 bases lining up with TRBD1. V was clipped by 5 bases and J by 7 bases; unmatched bases: 10. Germline CDR1 reads SGHVS; CDR2 reads FQNEAQ. The CDR3 consists of 15 residues. The DNA for the CDR3 is TGTGCCAGCAGCGAAGTAGGAGGGGGCCGTGAAAAACTGTTTTTT. Its protein product is CASSEVGGGREKLFF.

The chain has TRBV9 and TRBJ2-1; 8 nucleotides agree with TRBD1. There are 14 residues in the CDR3. CDR1 and CDR2 from the germline V gene are SGDLS and YYNGEE. The ends lost 5 bases at V and 6 bases at J; junction bases unmatched: 7. In DNA, the CDR3 is TGTGCCAGCAGTAGGACAGGGCCGGGCAATGAGCAGTTCTTC. Translated: CASSRTGPGNEQFF.

This clonotype appeared a few times. The J gene is TRBJ1-1, the V gene TRBV30; 10 bases map to TRBD1. V shed 6 bases and J 7 bases; nucleotides not matched to a gene: 8. Germline CDR1 reads GTSNPN; CDR2 reads SVGIG (reference sequence). This CDR3 has 13 amino acids. In DNA, the CDR3 is TGTGCCTGTTCGGACAGGGGGGTAGGTGAAGCTTTCTTT. It specifies CACSDRGVGEAFF.

Only a few counts were recorded for this clonotype. The gene calls are TRBV15 and TRBJ2-3, with unresolved D. This CDR3 is built from 13 residues. Per germline, CDR1 LNHNV and CDR2 YYDKDF (reference sequence). The V end lost 0 bases, the J end lost 6 bases, and 7 bases lay between the germline ends. In DNA, the CDR3 is TGTGCCACCAGCAGAGAGATACCCGATACGCAGTATTTT. It codes for CATSREIPDTQYF.

The chain carries TRBV9 and TRBJ2-5; D call uncertain. Germline V gives CDR1 SGDLS, CDR2 YYNGEE. V gave up 4 bases and J gave up 4 bases, with 8 bases separating them. This CDR3 contains 12 residues. The DNA for the CDR3 is TGTGCCAGCAGCCCGCACCTAGAGACCCAGTACTTC. This codes for CASSPHLETQYF.

J is TRBJ2-7 and V is TRBV6-6, with D hard to call. This CDR3 comprises 15 residues. Germline CDR1 MNHNY, CDR2 SVGAGI (reference sequence). The V gene lost 0 bases and the J gene lost 2 bases, with 11 bases spanning the gap. CDR3 sequence (DNA): TGTGCCAGCAGTTACTCGCAGTCGGGTCCCTACGAGCAGTACTTC. Translation: CASSYSQSGPYEQYF.

This clonotype showed up just a few times. The J gene is TRBJ2-1, the V gene TRBV2; D might be TRBD2 (5 bases). CDR1 is SNHLY and CDR2 is FYNNEI in the germline V gene. The CDR3 is 12 residues long. The ends were cut back, 6 bases at V and 10 bases at J, with 13 bases in the middle. The CDR3 spells CASRSDSAEQFF. Here the CDR3 DNA reads TGTGCCAGCAGGTCGGACTCCGCGGAGCAGTTCTTC.

The genes are TRBV20-1 and TRBJ2-5; a possible D gene is TRBD2 (5 bases). Germline CDR1 DFQATT, CDR2 SNEGSKA (reference sequence). The CDR3 spans 18 residues. Between the trimmed V and J ends, which lost 0 bases and 0 bases, there was a span of 20 bases. In DNA form, the CDR3 reads TGCAGTGCTAGAGATGAGTTATGGACTCCGACCTACCAAGAGACCCAGTACTTC. It yields the protein CSARDELWTPTYQETQYF.

In this sample, this clonotype turned up a few times. This sequence joins TRBV5-1 and TRBJ2-1, with no clear D. The CDR3 is 16 amino acids. Trimming left V 0 bases short and J 9 bases short, with 19 bases between. Germline lookup yields CDR1 SGHRS and CDR2 YFSETQ. This chain's CDR3 is CASSLAGPPPYGEQFF. CDR3 bases: TGCGCCAGCAGCTTGGCCGGTCCCCCTCCGTACGGTGAGCAGTTCTTC.

This clonotype was seen more than once but under ten times. V usage is TRBV19 and J usage is TRBJ2-1, with D possibly being TRBD1 (5 bases). Deletions cut 3 bases from V and 7 bases from J, with 16 bases between. Germline V gene data show CDR1 as LNHDA and CDR2 as SQIVND (reference sequence). This CDR3 contains 15 residues. CDR3 nucleotides: TGTGCCAGTAGTATGACTCTTGGGGCTTATAATGAGCAGTTCTTC. Translating it yields CASSMTLGAYNEQFF.

This clonotype was counted only a few times. The chain links TRBV7-9 to TRBJ2-1; 8 bases line up with TRBD1. The J segment lost 0 bases and the V segment lost 5 bases, leaving 6 bases of the junction unmatched. The CDR3 spans 16 residues. Germline V gene data show CDR1 as SEHNR and CDR2 as FQNEAQ (reference sequence). CDR3 residues: CASSPGGGFSYNEQFF. DNA of the CDR3: TGTGCCAGCAGCCCAGGGGGCGGGTTCTCCTACAATGAGCAGTTCTTC.

This clonotype was seen only a few times. The V call is TRBV29-1, the J call TRBJ2-7; TRBD2 agrees at 11 bases. Germline CDR1 is SQVTM and CDR2 is ANQGSEA. This CDR3 spans 16 amino acids. J gave up 0 bases and V 4 bases, and 8 bases lay outside the gene matches. The CDR3 sequence: CSVAGTSGLSSYEQYF. For the CDR3, the DNA is TGCAGCGTTGCCGGGACTAGCGGCCTGAGCTCCTACGAGCAGTACTTC.

This rearrangement joins TRBV7-2 to TRBJ1-1; TRBD1 matches at 10 bases. With V trimmed by 5 bases and J by 5 bases, 11 bases remained unmatched. The CDR3 totals 16 residues. Germline V lookup: CDR1 SGHTA, CDR2 FQGNSA. The DNA of the CDR3 is TGTGCCAGCAGCCGGGACAGGGGACGAAAGGGAACTGAAGCTTTCTTT. Protein sequence: CASSRDRGRKGTEAFF. The whole variable domain, filled in from reference TRBV7-2 and TRBJ1-1, reads GAGVSQSPSNKVTEKGKDVELRCDPISGHTALYWYRQSLGQGLEFLIYFQGNSAPDKSGLPSDRFSAERTGGSVSTLTIQRTQQEDSAVYLCASSRDRGRKGTEAFFGQGTRLTVV.

The V call is TRBV20-1, the J call TRBJ2-7, with D unclear. The V end was cut by 0 bases, the J end by 0 bases, with 15 bases between. CDR3 length: 16 residues. Germline CDR1 reads DFQATT; CDR2 reads SNEGSKA (reference sequence). CDR3 loop: CSARDRAGLSSYEQYF. Written as DNA, the CDR3 is TGCAGTGCTAGAGATCGGGCAGGCCTCAGCTCCTACGAGCAGTACTTC.

This clonotype was counted between two and nine times. The V gene is TRBV7-6, the J gene TRBJ2-3; 7 nucleotides line up with TRBD2. Looked up from germline, CDR1 is SGHVS and CDR2 is FNYEAQ. J lost 3 bases, V lost 3 bases, and 12 bases had no gene match. The CDR3 loop spans 17 amino acids. The chain's CDR3 is CASSLHPSGGDTDTQYF. Here the CDR3 DNA reads TGTGCCAGCAGCTTGCACCCCTCGGGGGGAGATACAGATACGCAGTATTTT.

This clonotype was seen a few times. The chain links TRBV7-8 to TRBJ1-3, with 8 bases that match TRBD1. CDR1 is SGHVS and CDR2 is FQNEAQ in the germline V gene. The length of the CDR3 is 14 residues. Trimming removed 0 bases from V and 8 bases from J; junction bases left unmatched: 3. The CDR3 nucleotides read TGTGCCAGCAGCTTAGCCGACAGGGGCGACACCATATATTTT. Its protein product is CASSLADRGDTIYF.

This clonotype was observed a few times. The genes are TRBV12-3 or TRBV12-4 and TRBJ2-1; no reliable D call. The CDR3 is 12 amino acids. Between the trimmed V and J ends, which lost 4 bases and 7 bases, there was a span of 8 bases. This CDR3 reads CASSSSRNEQFF. For the CDR3, the DNA is TGTGCCAGCAGTTCCTCTCGGAATGAGCAGTTCTTC.